This TCR beta chain was observed in a study of regulatory T cells in long-lasting Graves disease. The time point here: newly diagnosed GD, antithyroid drugs for less than 3 months. Following extraction of RNA from PBMCs, that RNA was used to make the TCR library. After removal of 5 bases from V and 4 bases from J, the junction contained 10 bases not matched to a gene. Germline CDR1 MDHEN, CDR2 SYDVKM. The CDR3 totals 16 residues. This clonotype has more than one count but fewer than ten. Combining iRepertoire HTBI primers with Arm-PCR of CDR3 regions, the authors built TCR beta libraries. Each CDR3 protein is one row after TCRdb ran MiXCR on the multiplex PCR reads. The sample has hundreds of thousands of distinct CDR3 sequences; around 17% are singletons. This sample also appeared in a second study, on T cells in Graves' hyperthyroidism and ophthalmopathy.

The material was peripheral blood mononuclear cells (PBMCs), obtained at new diagnosis, from a patient treated with antithyroid drugs. The V call is TRBV28, the J call TRBJ1-5, with 8 bases fitting TRBD1. This TCR was recovered from a woman aged 25 to 39 with Graves disease. The CDR3 sequence is CASSRTGKFSNQPQHF. Here the CDR3 DNA reads TGTGCCAGCAGTAGGACAGGGAAATTTAGTAATCAGCCCCAGCATTTT.